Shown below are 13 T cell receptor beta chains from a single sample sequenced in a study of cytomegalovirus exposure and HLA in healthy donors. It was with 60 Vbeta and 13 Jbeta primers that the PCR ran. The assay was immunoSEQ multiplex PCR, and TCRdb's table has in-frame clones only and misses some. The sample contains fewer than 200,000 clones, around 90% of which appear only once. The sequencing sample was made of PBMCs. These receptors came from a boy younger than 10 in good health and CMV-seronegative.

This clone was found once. The DNA for the CDR3 is TGTGCCAGCAGCTTAAGGTCTAGCGGGGCCGGCGACAATGAGCAGTTCTTC. Translation: CASSLRSSGAGDNEQFF. The chain uses TRBV11-3 and TRBJ2-1, with 9 bases aligning to TRBD2. V was pared by 2 bases and J by 5 bases, with 10 bases of the junction left unmatched. There are 17 residues in the CDR3. Germline CDR1 reads SGHNT; CDR2 reads YENEEA.

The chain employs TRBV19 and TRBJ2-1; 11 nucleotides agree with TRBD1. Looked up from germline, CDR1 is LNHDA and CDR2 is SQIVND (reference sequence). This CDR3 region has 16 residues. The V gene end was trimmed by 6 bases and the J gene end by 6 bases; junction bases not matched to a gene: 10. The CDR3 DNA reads TGTGCCAGTAGCATCACCGGGACAGGGGGGGGCAATGAGCAGTTCTTC. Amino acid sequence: CASSITGTGGGNEQFF. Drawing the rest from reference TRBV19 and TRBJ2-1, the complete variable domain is DGGITQSPKYLFRKEGQNVTLSCEQNLNHDAMYWYRQDPGQGLRLIYYSQIVNDFQKGDIAEGYSVSREKKESFPLTVTSAQKNPTAFYLCASSITGTGGGNEQFFGPGTRLTVL.

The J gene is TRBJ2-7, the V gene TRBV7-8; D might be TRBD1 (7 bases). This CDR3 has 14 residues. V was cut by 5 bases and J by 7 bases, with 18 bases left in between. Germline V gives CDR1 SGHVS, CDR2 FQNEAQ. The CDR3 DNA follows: TGTGCCAGCAGCCCCCGGAGGGGGCCGGGGGAGCAGTACTTC. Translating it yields CASSPRRGPGEQYF.

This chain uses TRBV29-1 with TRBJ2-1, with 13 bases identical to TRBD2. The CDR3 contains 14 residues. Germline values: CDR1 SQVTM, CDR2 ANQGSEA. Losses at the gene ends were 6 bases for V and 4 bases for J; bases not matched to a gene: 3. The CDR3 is CSVLLAGGYNEQFF. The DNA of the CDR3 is TGCAGCGTCTTACTAGCGGGAGGGTACAATGAGCAGTTCTTC.

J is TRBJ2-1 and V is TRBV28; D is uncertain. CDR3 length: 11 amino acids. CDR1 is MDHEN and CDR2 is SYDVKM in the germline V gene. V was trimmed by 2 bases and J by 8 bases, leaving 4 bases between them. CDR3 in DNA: TGTGCCAGCAGTTTAAGCTATGAGCAGTTCTTC. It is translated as CASSLSYEQFF.

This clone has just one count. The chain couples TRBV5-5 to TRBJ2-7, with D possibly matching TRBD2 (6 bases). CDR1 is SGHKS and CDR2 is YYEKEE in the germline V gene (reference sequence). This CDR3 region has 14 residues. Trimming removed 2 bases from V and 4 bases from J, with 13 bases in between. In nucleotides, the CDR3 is TGTGCCAGCAGCTTCCTAGCGCTGGGGTACGAGCAGTACTTC. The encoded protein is CASSFLALGYEQYF.

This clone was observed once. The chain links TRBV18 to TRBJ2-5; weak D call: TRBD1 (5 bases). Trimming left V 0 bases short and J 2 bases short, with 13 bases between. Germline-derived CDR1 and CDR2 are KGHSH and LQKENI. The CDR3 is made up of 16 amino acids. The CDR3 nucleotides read TGTGCCAGCTCACCACCGTCAGGGTTTGGGCAAGAGACCCAGTACTTC. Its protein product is CASSPPSGFGQETQYF.

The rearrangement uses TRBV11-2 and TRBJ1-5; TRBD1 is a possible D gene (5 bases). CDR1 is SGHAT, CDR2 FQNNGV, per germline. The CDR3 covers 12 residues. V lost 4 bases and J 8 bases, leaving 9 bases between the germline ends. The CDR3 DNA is TGTGCCAGCAGCTCCCCGGGGGAGCCCCAGCATTTT. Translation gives CASSSPGEPQHF.

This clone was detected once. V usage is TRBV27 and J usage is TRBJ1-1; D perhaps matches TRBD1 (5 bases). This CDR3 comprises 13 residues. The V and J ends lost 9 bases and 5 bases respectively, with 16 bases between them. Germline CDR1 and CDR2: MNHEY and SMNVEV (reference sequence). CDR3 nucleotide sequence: TGTGCCAGTAAAGCGGGGGGTTGGACTGAAGCTTTCTTT. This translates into CASKAGGWTEAFF.

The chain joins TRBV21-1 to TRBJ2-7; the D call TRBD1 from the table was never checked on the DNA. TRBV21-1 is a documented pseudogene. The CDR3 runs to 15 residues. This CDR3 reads CASSKGGAGGYEQYF. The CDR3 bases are TGTGCCAGCAGCAAAGGTGGGGCAGGGGGGTACGAGCAGTACTTC.

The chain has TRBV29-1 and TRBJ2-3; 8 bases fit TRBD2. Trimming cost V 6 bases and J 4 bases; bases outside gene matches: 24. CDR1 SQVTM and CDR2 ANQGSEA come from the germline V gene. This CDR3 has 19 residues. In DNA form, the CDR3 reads TGCAGCGTCGACCCGTGGGTCGGGGGGGCTGCAGTAGTCGCAGATACGCAGTATTTT. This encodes CSVDPWVGGAAVVADTQYF.

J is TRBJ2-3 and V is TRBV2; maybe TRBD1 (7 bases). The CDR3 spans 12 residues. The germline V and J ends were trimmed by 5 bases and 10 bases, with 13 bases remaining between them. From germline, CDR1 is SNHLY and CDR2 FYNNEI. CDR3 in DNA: TGTGCCAGCAGTCCTACAGGGGAGGCGCAGTATTTT. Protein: CASSPTGEAQYF.

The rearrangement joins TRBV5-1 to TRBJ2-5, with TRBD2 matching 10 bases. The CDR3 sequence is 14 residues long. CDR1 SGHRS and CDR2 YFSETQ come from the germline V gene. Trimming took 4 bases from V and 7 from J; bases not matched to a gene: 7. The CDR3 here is CASSRLAGMGTQYF. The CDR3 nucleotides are TGCGCCAGCAGCCGACTAGCGGGTATGGGGACCCAGTACTTC.